This is a list of T cell receptor beta chains from one sample in a study of shared clonotypes between healthy human individuals. The data were produced by immunoSEQ multiplex PCR, yet TCRdb's version contains in-frame clones alone and is incomplete. The profile shows a few million clones, just over 90% of them singletons. Specimen: naive CD8+ T cells from PBMCs. The source is a man between 18 and 29 years old in good health. Some clones in this sample may be carry-over from other donors' samples. CDR3s include the opening cysteine and the closing phenylalanine or tryptophan. D genes are given only for firm matches. A clone size is listed for some rows: how often the clone was seen (once, few, many), or a class if it is expanded.

clone size: .; V gene: TRBV9; D gene: TRBD2; CDR3 protein: CASSTGGLAGGADTQYF
clone size: .; V gene: TRBV6-5; D gene: TRBD1; CDR3 protein: CASSSGTGPHEQYF
clone size: .; V gene: TRBV4-3; D gene: TRBD2; CDR3 protein: CASSQTGTILYTQYF
clone size: .; V gene: TRBV27; D gene: .; CDR3 protein: CASSLSHSLRPATNEKLFF
clone size: .; V gene: TRBV19; D gene: .; CDR3 protein: CASSTTGNTEAFF
clone size: once; V gene: TRBV28; D gene: .; CDR3 protein: CASSEGRGANVLTF
clone size: .; V gene: TRBV29-1; D gene: .; CDR3 protein: CSVEDGQDNEQFF
clone size: .; V gene: TRBV2; D gene: .; CDR3 protein: CASSGGSGETQYF
clone size: few; V gene: TRBV28; D gene: .; CDR3 protein: CASTLGVEAFF
clone size: .; V gene: TRBV5-1; D gene: .; CDR3 protein: CASINRHSYEQYF
clone size: .; V gene: TRBV6-1; D gene: .; CDR3 protein: CTSNRFRGVGGELFF
clone size: .; V gene: TRBV30; D gene: TRBD1; CDR3 protein: CAWKGQFRLEQYF
clone size: .; V gene: TRBV14; D gene: TRBD1; CDR3 protein: CAIPEGRGRFRRRPSSYEQYF
clone size: .; V gene: TRBV11-2; D gene: .; CDR3 protein: CASSRTGSGNTIYF
clone size: .; V gene: TRBV5-1; D gene: TRBD1; CDR3 protein: CASSPRDRGSGELFF
clone size: .; V gene: TRBV19; D gene: .; CDR3 protein: CASGTGTQYF
clone size: .; V gene: TRBV4-1; D gene: .; CDR3 protein: CASSQGGGAYEQYF
clone size: .; V gene: TRBV6-5; D gene: .; CDR3 protein: CASSYSIQTNEKLFF
clone size: once; V gene: TRBV28; D gene: .; CDR3 protein: CASSWVMDSSYEQYF
clone size: .; V gene: TRBV10-3; D gene: .; CDR3 protein: CAIRGRDNEQFF
clone size: .; V gene: TRBV28; D gene: .; CDR3 protein: CASSLGTSNTGELFF
clone size: .; V gene: TRBV5-6; D gene: .; CDR3 protein: CASSLGRAGLGTTGELFF
clone size: .; V gene: TRBV7-9; D gene: TRBD2; CDR3 protein: CASSPGGDYTDTQYF
clone size: .; V gene: TRBV9; D gene: .; CDR3 protein: CASSRGREETQYF
clone size: .; V gene: TRBV27; D gene: .; CDR3 protein: CASTGTYEQYF
clone size: .; V gene: TRBV6-5; D gene: .; CDR3 protein: CASRERIGSSYEQYF
clone size: .; V gene: TRBV4-1; D gene: .; CDR3 protein: CASSQDRGSSYEQYF
clone size: .; V gene: TRBV7-3; D gene: .; CDR3 protein: CASSLPTSGEQFF
clone size: .; V gene: TRBV7-9; D gene: TRBD1; CDR3 protein: CASSPLEQGTNEKLFF
clone size: .; V gene: TRBV2; D gene: .; CDR3 protein: CASLTAHGANEQFF
clone size: .; V gene: TRBV13; D gene: .; CDR3 protein: CASSFMNLVRGTGELFF
clone size: few; V gene: TRBV7-6; D gene: TRBD2; CDR3 protein: CASSPRLATPPGELFF
clone size: .; V gene: TRBV11-2; D gene: .; CDR3 protein: CASSLVGQGTNYGYTF
clone size: .; V gene: TRBV27; D gene: .; CDR3 protein: CASSWATNTEAFF
clone size: .; V gene: TRBV30; D gene: TRBD1; CDR3 protein: CAWGIGQDYNEQFF
clone size: .; V gene: TRBV27; D gene: TRBD2; CDR3 protein: CASRTRGTSTDTQYF
clone size: .; V gene: TRBV29-1; D gene: TRBD1; CDR3 protein: CSTAGGRSYEQYF
clone size: .; V gene: TRBV6-1; D gene: .; CDR3 protein: CASSLKGWDEQYF
clone size: .; V gene: TRBV7-9; D gene: TRBD1; CDR3 protein: CASSLGDRGYGYTF